This T cell receptor beta chain stems from a study of early T cells in non-severe SARS-CoV-2 infection. Study summary: Sequencing of bulk RNA from unsorted whole blood was done, without chain pairing. Study conclusions and caveats: Anti-spike CD8 specificities were favored by VDJdb matching, whose results missed private and CD4 specificities.

This clonotype came up a few times. Its antigen remains unknown. TCRdb re-called the 5' RACE reads with MiXCR, one entry per CDR3 protein. The sample has 55,000 to 65,000 distinct CDR3 sequences; roughly a tenth are singletons. The junction had 13 bases not matched to a gene; V was cut back by 6 bases and J by 6 bases. This CDR3 has 15 amino acids. Germline lookup yields CDR1 SQVTM and CDR2 ANQGSEA. This TCR was sampled from an adult who was a healthcare worker with PCR-confirmed SARS-CoV-2 infection or an uninfected control (not recorded which). The chain is built from TRBV29-1 and TRBJ2-1; 8 positions agree with TRBD1. The source material was whole blood. The DNA for the CDR3 is TGCAGCGTCCCTAATACAGGGGGAATCGGCAATGAGCAGTTCTTC. Translated, it gives CSVPNTGGIGNEQFF.